This T cell receptor beta chain was retrieved from a study of CD8+ T cells in alopecia areata. Study findings and constraints: Clonality exceeded that of normal scalp in lesional scalp, most notably in alopecia totalis/universalis.

A word on this clone: The antigen is not known.

The CDR3 is 16 amino acids. V was pared by 6 bases and J by 5 bases, with 12 bases of the junction left unmatched. Per the germline V gene, CDR1 is KGHSH and CDR2 is LQKENI. Once RNA had been extracted, it was reverse transcribed into cDNA to act as the sequencing template. Assay used: immunoSEQ multiplex PCR; TCRdb lists only in-frame clones, some missing. Seen here are approximately 140,000 clones, about 89% observed once, and the top ten hold roughly 15%. This TCR came from a human donor with alopecia areata. This chain connects TRBV18 to TRBJ2-3, with 9 bases matching TRBD2. The source was CD8+ T cells sorted from blood, collected at week 0. This CDR3 is CASSPTGGRAGDTQYF. CDR3 DNA: TGTGCCAGCTCCCCGACGGGCGGGAGGGCCGGAGATACGCAGTATTTT.